A selection of T cell receptor beta chains follows, all from one sample in a study of cytomegalovirus exposure and HLA in healthy donors. Using immunoSEQ multiplex PCR, the repertoire was profiled, and TCRdb retains in-frame clones only, with some absent. The table has more than 150,000 clones, 75% to 80% seen once. The sample taken for sequencing was PBMCs. The source is a man between 45 and 60 years old in good health and CMV-seropositive. The CDR3 runs from the conserved cysteine through the conserved F or W. D genes are given only for firm matches. Only some rows state a clone size, as once, few, many or a class for expanded clones.

>TRBV5-1|-|TRBJ1-1|-
CASTEFPGEAFF
TGCGCCAGCACCGAGTTCCCGGGTGAAGCTTTCTTT
>TRBV7-9|TRBD1|TRBJ1-4|-
CASSLTWGTGNEKLFF
TGTGCCAGCAGCTTAACGTGGGGGACAGGGAATGAAAAACTGTTTTTT
>TRBV4-1|TRBD1|TRBJ1-1|few
CASSYGTGNTEAFF
TGCGCCAGCAGCTATGGGACAGGGAACACTGAAGCTTTCTTT
>TRBV14|-|TRBJ2-5|-
CASSPGETQYF
TGTGCCAGCAGTCCGGGTGAGACCCAGTACTTC
>TRBV10-3|TRBD1|TRBJ2-3|-
CAIKLGTGVTDTQYF
TGTGCCATCAAGTTAGGGACAGGGGTCACAGATACGCAGTATTTT
>TRBV5-6|TRBD2|TRBJ2-1|-
CASSWGTSGGREQFF
TGTGCCAGCAGCTGGGGGACTAGCGGGGGGAGGGAGCAGTTCTTC
>TRBV7-9|TRBD2|TRBJ2-1|-
CASSSKGASGGGYNEQFF
TGTGCCAGCAGCTCCAAAGGGGCTAGCGGGGGAGGGTACAATGAGCAGTTCTTC
>TRBV5-6|TRBD1|TRBJ1-1|few
CASSLWEPGQRNTEAFF
TGTGCCAGCAGCTTGTGGGAACCGGGACAGCGAAACACTGAAGCTTTCTTT
>TRBV7-9|-|TRBJ1-3|-
CASSLAPSGNSGNTIYF
TGTGCCAGCAGCTTAGCCCCAAGTGGCAACTCTGGAAACACCATATATTTT
>TRBV6-5|TRBD1|TRBJ1-4|-
CASSSGQYNEKLFF
TGTGCCAGCAGTTCGGGACAGTATAATGAAAAACTGTTTTTT
>TRBV6-6|TRBD2|TRBJ2-3|-
CASSSPGTRKTDTQYF
TGTGCCAGCAGTTCCCCCGGGACTAGAAAAACAGATACGCAGTATTTT
>TRBV7-8|-|TRBJ1-1|-
CASSLRGFREAFF
TGTGCCAGCAGCTTACGAGGGTTCCGAGAAGCTTTCTTT
>TRBV2|-|TRBJ1-2|-
CASSVTSYGYTF
TGTGCCAGCAGCGTCACTAGCTATGGCTACACCTTC
>TRBV19|-|TRBJ2-5|-
CASSAQLAGETQYF
TGTGCCAGTAGCGCCCAACTAGCCGGAGAGACCCAGTACTTC
>TRBV28|-|TRBJ1-1|few
CASRPEIMNTEAFF
TGTGCCAGCAGACCCGAGATCATGAACACTGAAGCTTTCTTT
>TRBV6-1|TRBD1|TRBJ1-5|once
CASTGTENQPQHF
TGTGCCAGCACAGGGACAGAAAATCAGCCCCAGCATTTT
>TRBV7-8|-|TRBJ2-2|-
CASSLGGREDGGELFF
TGTGCCAGCAGCTTAGGAGGCAGGGAGGATGGCGGGGAGCTGTTTTTT
>TRBV19|-|TRBJ1-3|-
CASMGKRQEFFLSGNTIYF
TGTGCCAGTATGGGGAAGCGACAGGAGTTTTTTCTCTCTGGAAACACCATATATTTT
>TRBV6-5|-|TRBJ2-7|-
CASSSTWYQGLEQYF
TGTGCCAGCAGTTCTACCTGGTACCAGGGGCTCGAGCAGTACTTC
>TRBV2|-|TRBJ2-5|-
CASRGHLQETQYF
TGTGCCAGCAGGGGACATCTCCAAGAGACCCAGTACTTC
>TRBV15|-|TRBJ1-5|-
CATSWEAINQPQHF
TGTGCCACCAGTTGGGAGGCGATCAATCAGCCCCAGCATTTT
>TRBV7-9|TRBD2|TRBJ2-2|-
CASSLDASGAITCGELFF
TGTGCCAGCAGCTTAGACGCTAGCGGCGCCATTACTTGCGGGGAGCTGTTTTTT
>TRBV28|TRBD2|TRBJ2-5|-
CASSLLAGGRETQYF
TGTGCCAGCAGTTTGTTGGCGGGGGGAAGGGAGACCCAGTACTTC
>TRBV15|TRBD1|TRBJ1-2|-
CATSPTGTYGYTF
TGTGCCACCAGCCCGACAGGGACCTATGGCTACACCTTC
>TRBV6-6|-|TRBJ1-1|few
CASSNTRGTEAFF
TGTGCCAGCAGCAACACTAGGGGGACTGAAGCTTTCTTT
>TRBV6-5|TRBD1|TRBJ1-2|-
CASSPQGEAFYGYTF
TGTGCCAGCAGTCCCCAGGGGGAGGCGTTCTATGGCTACACCTTC
>TRBV6-1|-|TRBJ1-4|-
CASSRVTNEKLFF
TGTGCCAGCAGCAGGGTGACTAATGAAAAACTGTTTTTT
>TRBV11-3|TRBD1|TRBJ2-2|-
CASSLGYRGWTGELFF
TGTGCCAGCAGCTTAGGATACAGGGGTTGGACCGGGGAGCTGTTTTTT
>TRBV5-6|TRBD1|TRBJ2-2|-
CASSHGQGYGTGELFF
TGTGCCAGCAGCCACGGACAGGGATACGGCACCGGGGAGCTGTTTTTT
>TRBV6-1|TRBD1|TRBJ1-4|once
CASSLGQGAEKLFF
TGTGCCAGCAGCTTGGGGCAGGGGGCGGAAAAACTGTTTTTT
>TRBV29-1|-|TRBJ2-5|once
CSTPGGLQETQYF
TGCAGCACCCCGGGGGGCCTCCAAGAGACCCAGTACTTC
>TRBV5-6|TRBD1|TRBJ2-5|-
CASSPGQGGETQYF
TGTGCCAGCAGCCCCGGACAGGGAGGAGAGACCCAGTACTTC
>TRBV11-2|-|TRBJ2-2|-
CASSLFGAGELFF
TGTGCCAGCAGCTTATTCGGGGCCGGGGAGCTGTTTTTT
>TRBV15|TRBD1|TRBJ1-3|-
CATATGNGNTIYF
TGTGCCACCGCGACAGGGAACGGAAACACCATATATTTT
>TRBV7-6|TRBD2|TRBJ2-5|-
CASSFELAEETQYF
TGTGCCAGCAGCTTCGAACTAGCGGAAGAGACCCAGTACTTC
>TRBV27|-|TRBJ2-5|-
CASSPYSGLRETQYF
TGTGCCAGCAGTCCATATTCGGGGTTAAGAGAGACCCAGTACTTC
>TRBV5-1|TRBD1|TRBJ2-5|-
CASSLDPARTATGEQYF
TGCGCCAGCAGCTTGGACCCGGCCAGGACAGCCACAGGGGAGCAGTACTTC
>TRBV7-9|TRBD1|TRBJ1-1|-
CASSSMGQGRATEAFF
TGTGCCAGCAGTTCTATGGGACAGGGGCGAGCAACTGAAGCTTTCTTT
>TRBV7-2|-|TRBJ1-2|-
CASSLIAGGGGYTF
TGTGCCAGCAGCTTAATCGCGGGAGGGGGTGGCTACACCTTC
>TRBV11-3|-|TRBJ2-1|-
CASSHLGERKFF
TGTGCCAGCAGCCACCTCGGGGAGCGTAAGTTCTTC
>TRBV5-6|-|TRBJ2-4|few
CASSSPVAKNIQYF
TGTGCCAGCAGCTCCCCGGTAGCCAAAAACATTCAGTACTTC
>TRBV5-1|TRBD1|TRBJ1-6|-
CASSDRGNSPLHF
TGCGCCAGCAGCGACAGGGGCAATTCACCCCTCCACTTT
>TRBV28|TRBD1|TRBJ1-2|-
CASLEEGARGYTF
TGTGCCAGCCTCGAGGAGGGGGCGAGGGGCTACACCTTC
>TRBV19|-|TRBJ1-6|-
CASSSSGAEGSYNSPLHF
TGTGCCAGTAGTTCGTCAGGGGCCGAGGGCTCCTATAATTCACCCCTCCACTTT
>TRBV5-4|-|TRBJ2-2|-
CASSRDGGNTGELFF
TGTGCCAGCAGCCGGGATGGAGGGAACACCGGGGAGCTGTTTTTT
>TRBV4-2|TRBD2|TRBJ2-3|-
CASSQDFLRPGLAGVKDTQYF
TGTGCCAGCAGCCAAGATTTCCTTCGCCCAGGACTAGCGGGGGTCAAAGATACGCAGTATTTT
>TRBV27|-|TRBJ2-1|-
CASSIGQEQFF
TGTGCCAGCAGTATTGGACAGGAGCAGTTCTTC
>TRBV7-8|-|TRBJ2-3|-
CASSPLVGTDTQYF
TGTGCCAGCAGCCCTCTAGTGGGCACAGATACGCAGTATTTT
>TRBV2|TRBD1|TRBJ2-2|-
CASEGQVTNTGELFF
TGTGCCAGTGAAGGACAGGTCACGAACACCGGGGAGCTGTTTTTT
>TRBV19|-|TRBJ1-5|-
CASSISGDKGTQPQHF
TGTGCCAGTAGTATTTCAGGAGACAAAGGGACACAGCCCCAGCATTTT
>TRBV5-1|-|TRBJ2-2|-
CASSYSGTANTGELFF
TGCGCCAGCAGCTATTCTGGGACTGCGAACACCGGGGAGCTGTTTTTT
>TRBV6-1|-|TRBJ1-5|-
CASKGRLDQPQHF
TGTGCCAGCAAAGGCAGGCTCGATCAGCCCCAGCATTTT
>TRBV27|TRBD1|TRBJ2-5|once
CASSLSGTGRQETQYF
TGTGCCAGCAGTTTATCGGGGACAGGACGACAAGAGACCCAGTACTTC